Each of the 14 T cell receptor beta chains below was sequenced from the same sample in a study of blood T cell repertoires in COVID-19. Only in-frame clones appear in the TCRdb table, and some are missing; sequencing was by immunoSEQ multiplex PCR. The sample contains 470,000 or so clones, 80% to 90% of which appear only once. Sequencing input: peripheral blood. The origin of the receptors is a human donor in a cohort sampled during active COVID-19.

This clone was counted only a few times. This chain connects TRBV25-1 to TRBJ2-1, with D tentatively TRBD2 (6 bases). CDR1 MGHDK and CDR2 SYGVNS come from the germline V gene. This CDR3 region has 15 residues. Trimming stripped 4 bases from V and 4 bases from J, with 14 bases between. This chain's CDR3 is CASSGGTRAYNEQFF. The CDR3 DNA is TGTGCCAGCAGTGGAGGGACTCGAGCTTACAATGAGCAGTTCTTC.

The CDR3 loop is CSVFGRGRTNEKLFF. CDR3 sequence (DNA): TGCAGCGTTTTCGGCAGGGGGCGAACCAATGAAAAACTGTTTTTT. The chain has TRBV29-1 and TRBJ1-4; 8 bases fit TRBD1. The CDR3 consists of 15 residues. Germline assignment: CDR1 SQVTM and CDR2 ANQGSEA. J was trimmed by 5 bases and V by 5 bases; bases with no gene match: 10.

In its sample, this clone was seen many times. The rearrangement links TRBV29-1 to TRBJ1-2; D ambiguous. V was trimmed by 3 bases and J by 6 bases, leaving 11 bases between them. Germline V gives CDR1 SQVTM, CDR2 ANQGSEA. This CDR3 is 12 amino acids long. The CDR3 spells CSVDSGLDGYTF. The CDR3 DNA sequence: TGCAGCGTTGACAGCGGGCTAGATGGCTACACCTTC.

This clone was detected once. Distinct nucleotide sequences in the sample also encode this CDR3. V is TRBV2 and J is TRBJ2-1; D may be TRBD1 (6 bases). The V end lost 4 bases, the J end lost 10 bases, and 8 bases lay between the germline ends. Per germline, CDR1 SNHLY and CDR2 FYNNEI. The CDR3 totals 11 residues. Here the CDR3 DNA reads TGTGCCAGCAGTGGGGGGCCCGAGCAGTTCTTC. Protein sequence: CASSGGPEQFF.

CDR3 sequence: CASSVDSGAEKLFF. Here the CDR3 DNA reads TGTGCCAGCAGCGTAGACAGTGGGGCTGAAAAACTGTTTTTT. The V and J genes are TRBV9 and TRBJ1-4; tentative D call: TRBD1 (5 bases). This CDR3 region has 14 residues. With 0 bases removed from V and 7 bases from J, the gap between germline ends came to 10 bases. The germline V gene has CDR1 SGDLS and CDR2 YYNGEE.

The gene calls are TRBV7-9 and TRBJ2-1; no clear D. Germline V CDR1 and CDR2: SEHNR, FQNEAQ (reference sequence). This CDR3 has 15 amino acids. V was trimmed by 1 base and J by 4 bases, leaving 11 bases between them. Here the CDR3 DNA reads TGTGCCAGCAGCTTAGTTCCTAGACTGTACAATGAGCAGTTCTTC. It translates to CASSLVPRLYNEQFF.

The rearrangement uses TRBV15 and TRBJ2-7, with a tentative D call TRBD1 (5 bases). The CDR3 loop spans 16 amino acids. CDR1 and CDR2 from the germline V gene are LNHNV and YYDKDF (reference sequence). With 2 bases removed from V and 4 bases from J, the gap between germline ends came to 18 bases. The CDR3 here is CATSRFPRARRYEQYF. CDR3 nucleotide sequence: TGTGCCACCAGCAGATTTCCCAGGGCTAGAAGGTACGAGCAGTACTTC.

The gene calls are TRBV11-2 and TRBJ2-1, with TRBD2 identical over 7 bases. V trimming: 0 bases; J trimming: 9 bases; junction bases outside the gene matches: 8. Germline V gives CDR1 SGHAT, CDR2 FQNNGV. The CDR3 is made up of 15 amino acids. DNA of the CDR3: TGTGCCAGCAGCTTAGATCGACTCGGCGGGGGTGAGCAGTTCTTC. Protein: CASSLDRLGGGEQFF.

The chain joins TRBV11-3 to TRBJ2-5; 14 positions match TRBD2. Germline loops: CDR1 SGHNT, CDR2 YENEEA. This CDR3 comprises 18 residues. V shed 5 bases, J shed 4 bases, and the junction held 12 bases outside the gene matches. Here the CDR3 DNA reads TGTGCCAGCAGCCTGGGGACTAGCGGGAGCGGCACCCCAGAGACCCAGTACTTC. Translating gives CASSLGTSGSGTPETQYF.

The J gene is TRBJ2-7, the V gene TRBV5-4; D not resolved. Between the trimmed V and J ends, which lost 5 bases and 3 bases, there was a span of 15 bases. Germline CDR1 SGHNT, CDR2 YYREEE (reference sequence). The CDR3 consists of 14 residues. DNA for the CDR3: TGTGCCAGCAGGTCGGCAGGCGCAATCTACGAGCAGTACTTC. It is translated as CASRSAGAIYEQYF.

The CDR3 sequence: CASSAGTGTGYTF. The CDR3 DNA reads as TGTGCCAGCAGTGCAGGGACAGGGACTGGCTACACCTTC. The rearrangement links TRBV2 to TRBJ1-2; 9 positions agree with TRBD1. This CDR3 contains 13 residues. The germline gives CDR1 SNHLY, CDR2 FYNNEI. J gave up 7 bases and V 4 bases, and 4 bases lay outside the gene matches.

V and J are TRBV10-3 and TRBJ1-1, with a tentative D call TRBD1 (6 bases). There are 16 residues in the CDR3. V was shortened by 2 bases and J by 0 bases, with 13 bases between the two germline ends. CDR1 and CDR2 (germline): ENHRY, SYGVKD. The CDR3 protein is CAISEGVRGMNTEAFF. The CDR3 coding sequence is TGTGCCATCAGTGAGGGTGTCAGGGGTATGAACACTGAAGCTTTCTTT.

Notes on this clone: Other nucleotide sequences from this sample produce the same CDR3. CDR3 in amino acids: CASSVSYTGELFF. DNA for the CDR3: TGTGCCAGCAGCGTAAGCTACACCGGGGAGCTGTTTTTT. This rearrangement joins TRBV9 to TRBJ2-2; no clear D. This CDR3 is 13 amino acids long. The germline gives CDR1 SGDLS, CDR2 YYNGEE. V lost 1 base and J 3 bases, leaving 4 bases between the germline ends.

This clone was picked up many times. The chain combines TRBV9 with TRBJ2-1; a weak D match, TRBD2 (5 bases). Trimming shortened V by 2 bases and J by 10 bases, and 22 bases separated the two germline ends. Germline values: CDR1 SGDLS, CDR2 YYNGEE. The CDR3 extends over 16 amino acids. The CDR3 sequence is CASSVGPGSLAEEQFF. The CDR3 DNA reads as TGTGCCAGCAGCGTGGGTCCGGGGAGTTTGGCGGAGGAGCAGTTCTTC.